Sequencing of this T cell receptor (beta chain) was carried out in a study of blood T cell repertoires in COVID-19. Turning to the study itself: Specimens from acute and convalescent COVID-19 originated in the United States, Italy and Spain. Nucleic acid was either cDNA or gDNA, and it came from T cells, B-cell-depleted T cells, or PBMCs.

The V gene's germline CDR1 is MNHEY and CDR2 SVGEGT. Trimming cost V 0 bases and J 9 bases, with 10 bases left between them. CDR3 length equals 13 residues. A few counts support this clone. In the original processing: Reference gene primer amplification gave nucleated cell count estimates. Produced via immunoSEQ multiplex PCR; TCRdb's table is partial and in-frame only. That table furnishes V, J and clone size, whereas the DNA furnished D and trimming. The sample lists 170,000 or so clones, approximately 88% occurring once. The chain carries TRBV6-2 or TRBV6-3 and TRBJ2-3, with D tentatively TRBD2 (5 bases). This receptor was obtained from a woman in her fifties or sixties with acute or convalescent COVID-19. The material sequenced was peripheral blood. DNA for the CDR3: TGTGCCAGCAGTTACTCTCCCTCGGGAACGCAGTATTTT. This translates into CASSYSPSGTQYF.